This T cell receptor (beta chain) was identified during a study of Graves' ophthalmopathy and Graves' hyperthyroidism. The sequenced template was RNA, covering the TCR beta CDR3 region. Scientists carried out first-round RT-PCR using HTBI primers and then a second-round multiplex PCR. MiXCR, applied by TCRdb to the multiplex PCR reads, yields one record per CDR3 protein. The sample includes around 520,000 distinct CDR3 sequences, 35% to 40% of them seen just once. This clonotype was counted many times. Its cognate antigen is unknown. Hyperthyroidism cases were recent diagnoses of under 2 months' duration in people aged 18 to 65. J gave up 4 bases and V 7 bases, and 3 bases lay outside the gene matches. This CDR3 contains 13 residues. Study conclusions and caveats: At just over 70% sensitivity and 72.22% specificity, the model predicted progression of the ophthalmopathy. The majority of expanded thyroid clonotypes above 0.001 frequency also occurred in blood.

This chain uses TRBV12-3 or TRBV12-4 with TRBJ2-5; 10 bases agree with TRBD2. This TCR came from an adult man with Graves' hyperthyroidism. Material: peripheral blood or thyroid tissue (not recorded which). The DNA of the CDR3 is TGTGCCAGCACCCTAGCGGGAGTAGAGACCCAGTACTTC. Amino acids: CASTLAGVETQYF.